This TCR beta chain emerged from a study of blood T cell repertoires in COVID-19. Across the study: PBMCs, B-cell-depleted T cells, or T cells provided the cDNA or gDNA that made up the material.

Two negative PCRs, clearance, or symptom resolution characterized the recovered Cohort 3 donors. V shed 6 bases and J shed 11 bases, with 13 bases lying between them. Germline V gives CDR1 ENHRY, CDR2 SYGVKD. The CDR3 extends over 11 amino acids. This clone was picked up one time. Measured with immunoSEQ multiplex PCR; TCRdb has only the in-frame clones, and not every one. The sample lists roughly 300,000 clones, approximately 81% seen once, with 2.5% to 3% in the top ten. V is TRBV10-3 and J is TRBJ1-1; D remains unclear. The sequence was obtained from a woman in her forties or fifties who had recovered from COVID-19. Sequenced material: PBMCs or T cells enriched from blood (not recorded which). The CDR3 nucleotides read TGTGCCATCAGGAACGGAGAGAGGGCTTTCTTT. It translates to CAIRNGERAFF.